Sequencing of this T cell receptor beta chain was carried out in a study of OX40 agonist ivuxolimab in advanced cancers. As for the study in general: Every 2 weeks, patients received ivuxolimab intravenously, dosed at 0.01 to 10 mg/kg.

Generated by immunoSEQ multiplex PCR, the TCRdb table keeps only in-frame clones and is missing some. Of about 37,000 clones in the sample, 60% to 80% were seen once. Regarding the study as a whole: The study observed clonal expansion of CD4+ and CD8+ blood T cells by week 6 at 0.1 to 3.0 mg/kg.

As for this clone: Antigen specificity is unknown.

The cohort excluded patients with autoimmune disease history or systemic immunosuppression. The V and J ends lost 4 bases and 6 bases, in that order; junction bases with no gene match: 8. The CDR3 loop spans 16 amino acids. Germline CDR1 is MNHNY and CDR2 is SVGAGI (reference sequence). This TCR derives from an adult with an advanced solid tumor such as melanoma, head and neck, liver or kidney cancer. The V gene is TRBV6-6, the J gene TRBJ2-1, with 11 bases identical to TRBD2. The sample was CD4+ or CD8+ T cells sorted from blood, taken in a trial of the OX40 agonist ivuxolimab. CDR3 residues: CASSSLLAGASNEQFF. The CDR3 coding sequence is TGTGCCAGCAGTTCACTACTAGCGGGGGCCTCCAATGAGCAGTTCTTC.